This note documents a single T cell receptor beta chain sequence. CDR1 is LGHNA, CDR2 YNFKEQ, per germline. V lost 1 base to trimming and J lost 5 bases, with 12 bases between them. The CDR3 length is 14 residues. The source of the sample is a study of blood T cell repertoires in COVID-19. Study at large: Both acute and convalescent COVID-19 samples were obtained from the United States, Italy and Spain.

Authors' analysis steps: Using reference gene primer amplification, nucleated cell counts were estimated. TCRdb's table, derived via immunoSEQ multiplex PCR, lists solely in-frame clones and lacks some. V, J and clone size derive from that table, while D and trimming were established from the DNA sequence. Seen here are about 200,000 clones, 88% observed once, and the top ten hold under 6.5%. The chain links TRBV4-2 to TRBJ2-7; D may be TRBD2 (6 bases). The specimen was peripheral blood. The TCR was taken from a man aged 35-49 years with active or convalescent COVID-19. DNA of the CDR3: TGTGCCAGCAGCCAAGCCGGGGGTAGCGACGAGCAGTACTTC. This gives the protein CASSQAGGSDEQYF.